Shown below are 20 T cell receptor beta chains from a single sample sequenced in a study of blood T cell repertoires in COVID-19. Sequencing used immunoSEQ multiplex PCR; TCRdb keeps in-frame clones, though not all of them. The table lists 100,000 or so clones, around nine tenths of them singletons. Sequences were obtained from peripheral blood. These TCRs come from a human donor in a cohort sampled during active COVID-19.

This chain connects TRBV30 to TRBJ2-2; TRBD2 matches 9 bases. CDR1 GTSNPN and CDR2 SVGIG come from the germline V gene (reference sequence). CDR3 length equals 14 residues. V was pared by 2 bases and J by 8 bases, with 6 bases of the junction left unmatched. CDR3 DNA: TGTGCCTGGAGTTTGTCTAGCGGGACGGGGGAGCTGTTTTTT. The encoded protein is CAWSLSSGTGELFF.

The chain links TRBV6-2 or TRBV6-3 to TRBJ1-4; D is unresolved. Trimming cost V 0 bases and J 0 bases, with 11 bases left between them. This CDR3 is built from 17 residues. Germline lookup yields CDR1 MNHEY and CDR2 SVGEGT. The CDR3 bases are TGTGCCAGCAGTTACTCGATTATGGAGGCAACTAATGAAAAACTGTTTTTT. As protein: CASSYSIMEATNEKLFF.

This chain joins TRBV19 and TRBJ1-2; D may be TRBD1 (6 bases). This CDR3 spans 17 amino acids. The germline V gene has CDR1 LNHDA and CDR2 SQIVND (reference sequence). Trimming pared 4 bases from V and 4 bases from J, leaving 22 bases between. The CDR3 spells CASSTQAVVQGTYGYTF. Here the CDR3 DNA reads TGTGCCAGTAGTACCCAGGCCGTCGTACAGGGAACCTATGGCTACACCTTC.

As DNA, the CDR3 is TGTGCCAGCAGAGCCCTGAAACTCGCTTTGTTGCGGGCTACTGAAGCTTTCTTT. This translates into CASRALKLALLRATEAFF. The genes are TRBV28 and TRBJ1-1; D is undetermined. The V end was cut by 6 bases, the J end by 5 bases, with 28 bases between. There are 18 residues in the CDR3. The germline V gene encodes CDR1 MDHEN and CDR2 SYDVKM.

The genes are TRBV2 and TRBJ2-3; 9 bases fit TRBD2. The germline V gene has CDR1 SNHLY and CDR2 FYNNEI. This CDR3 contains 15 residues. The V and J ends lost 8 bases and 4 bases, in that order; junction bases with no gene match: 10. As DNA, the CDR3 is TGTGCCAGCGGGGTTAGCGGGAGTGGCTCAGATACGCAGTATTTT. It is translated as CASGVSGSGSDTQYF.

The V call is TRBV9, the J call TRBJ2-3; 8 bases align to TRBD2. From germline, CDR1 is SGDLS and CDR2 YYNGEE. Trimming at V came to 3 bases and at J to 0 bases, leaving 6 bases not matched to a gene. The CDR3 has 16 amino acids. CDR3 sequence: CASSGSGAASTDTQYF. CDR3 DNA sequence: TGTGCCAGCAGCGGTAGCGGGGCTGCTAGCACAGATACGCAGTATTTT.

In its sample, this clone was seen a few times. The rearrangement links TRBV27 to TRBJ2-7; 8 bases line up with TRBD1. CDR3 size: 13 residues. CDR1 and CDR2 (germline): MNHEY, SMNVEV (reference sequence). J was trimmed by 4 bases and V by 5 bases; bases with no gene match: 4. CDR3 DNA: TGTGCCAGCAGTCTAAGGGACAGGTACGAGCAGTACTTC. The encoded protein is CASSLRDRYEQYF.

The V call is TRBV7-3, the J call TRBJ2-2; 10 bases map to TRBD2. The CDR3 length is 18 residues. Per germline, CDR1 SGHTA and CDR2 FQGTGA. V lost 0 bases and J lost 4; bases outside the gene matches: 8. CDR3 sequence (DNA): TGTGCCAGCAGCTTAACGTCTCTAGCGGGAGTAATCACCGGGGAGCTGTTTTTT. Translating gives CASSLTSLAGVITGELFF.

This clone was seen only once. The V call is TRBV30, the J call TRBJ2-1; tentatively, D is TRBD2 (5 bases). Trimming removed 4 bases from V and 6 bases from J, with 16 bases in between. The V gene's germline CDR1 is GTSNPN and CDR2 SVGIG (reference sequence). The CDR3 runs 14 residues. The CDR3: CAWTVFGLSNEQFF. CDR3 sequence (DNA): TGTGCCTGGACAGTCTTTGGACTCAGCAATGAGCAGTTCTTC.

This chain uses TRBV5-1 with TRBJ2-7; D is possibly TRBD2 (6 bases). CDR1 and CDR2 (germline): SGHRS, YFSETQ. Trimming took 2 bases from V and 6 from J, leaving 21 bases between them. There are 16 residues in the CDR3. The CDR3 loop is CASSLTSGWGETEQYF. DNA of the CDR3: TGCGCCAGCAGCTTAACTTCGGGGTGGGGGGAGACCGAGCAGTACTTC.

The gene calls are TRBV18 and TRBJ1-4; D gene ambiguous. The germline V and J ends were trimmed by 4 bases and 0 bases, with 6 bases remaining between them. This CDR3 comprises 14 residues. The germline V gene encodes CDR1 KGHSH and CDR2 LQKENI. The CDR3 loop reads CASSRPPTNEKLFF. Here the CDR3 DNA reads TGTGCCAGCTCACGGCCACCAACTAATGAAAAACTGTTTTTT.

The rearrangement links TRBV27 to TRBJ1-4, with 8 positions matching TRBD1. Germline CDR1 reads MNHEY; CDR2 reads SMNVEV (reference sequence). This CDR3 is built from 16 residues. Losses at the gene ends were 4 bases for V and 10 bases for J; bases not matched to a gene: 14. The CDR3 reads CASSSFTDRVSGKLFF. The CDR3 bases are TGTGCCAGCAGTTCATTCACGGACAGGGTTTCCGGAAAACTGTTTTTT. Combining the CDR3 with reference TRBV27 and TRBJ1-4 gives the whole variable domain EAQVTQNPRYLITVTGKKLTVTCSQNMNHEYMSWYRQDPGLGLRQIYYSMNVEVTDKGDVPEGYKVSRKEKRNFPLILESPSPNQTSLYFCASSSFTDRVSGKLFFGSGTQLSVL.

V is TRBV6-2 or TRBV6-3 and J is TRBJ2-5; TRBD1 matches 10 bases. Germline assignment: CDR1 MNHEY and CDR2 SVGEGT. V lost 5 bases and J lost 4; bases outside the gene matches: 10. The CDR3 extends over 16 amino acids. The CDR3 here is CASSMPRQGAGETQYF. The DNA of the CDR3 is TGTGCCAGCAGTATGCCGAGACAGGGGGCAGGAGAGACCCAGTACTTC.

In this sample, this clone turned up once. The chain couples TRBV7-8 to TRBJ2-2, with unresolved D. CDR3 size: 14 residues. Deletions cut 6 bases from V and 7 bases from J, with 15 bases between. Germline values: CDR1 SGHVS, CDR2 FQNEAQ. As DNA, the CDR3 is TGTGCCAGCAGTCCAGCCGTCGGGTACGGGGAGCTGTTTTTT. Translation: CASSPAVGYGELFF. Using reference TRBV7-8 and TRBJ2-2 for the parts outside the CDR3, the full variable domain is GAGVSQSPRYKVAKRGQDVALRCDPISGHVSLFWYQQALGQGPEFLTYFQNEAQLDKSGLPSDRFFAERPEGSVSTLKIQRTQQEDSAVYLCASSPAVGYGELFFGEGSRLTVL.

The chain carries TRBV7-9 and TRBJ2-6; a weak D match, TRBD1 (5 bases). The CDR3 loop spans 16 amino acids. Trimming removed 4 bases at V and 0 bases at J, with 10 bases between. The V gene's germline CDR1 is SEHNR and CDR2 FQNEAQ (reference sequence). CDR3 amino acids: CASSSGHPSGANVLTF. The DNA for the CDR3 is TGTGCCAGCAGCTCTGGACACCCCTCTGGGGCCAACGTCCTGACTTTC.

The CDR3 reads CASRARPTNEKLFF. The CDR3 DNA sequence: TGTGCCAGCAGGGCGAGGCCAACTAATGAAAAACTGTTTTTT. V usage is TRBV28 and J usage is TRBJ1-4, with no clear D. Germline assignment: CDR1 MDHEN and CDR2 SYDVKM. This CDR3 comprises 14 residues. The V gene lost 6 bases and the J gene lost 0 bases, with 8 bases spanning the gap. Looking up the rest from reference TRBV28 and TRBJ1-4 gives the full variable domain: DVKVTQSSRYLVKRTGEKVFLECVQDMDHENMFWYRQDPGLGLRLIYFSYDVKMKEKGDIPEGYSVSREKKERFSLILESASTNQTSMYLCASRARPTNEKLFFGSGTQLSVL.

The CDR3 DNA sequence: TGTGCCAGCAGCTTGGTCAGGGGGCCGTACAATGAGCAGTTCTTC. Translating gives CASSLVRGPYNEQFF. The chain is built from TRBV7-2 and TRBJ2-1; 8 nucleotides match TRBD1. The length of the CDR3 is 15 residues. CDR1 SGHTA and CDR2 FQGNSA come from the germline V gene. Trimming at V came to 3 bases and at J to 4 bases, leaving 5 bases not matched to a gene.

This chain uses TRBV27 with TRBJ2-3; 8 bases fit TRBD1. CDR1 is MNHEY and CDR2 is SMNVEV in the germline V gene (reference sequence). V was pared by 7 bases and J by 2 bases, with 8 bases of the junction left unmatched. There are 15 residues in the CDR3. CDR3 protein: CASKIRDRPTDTQYF. The CDR3 bases are TGTGCCAGCAAAATCCGGGACAGGCCCACAGATACGCAGTATTTT.

The chain uses TRBV18 and TRBJ2-7, with D possibly TRBD1 on 7 matching bases. V was cut by 2 bases and J by 1 base, with 18 bases left in between. Per the germline V gene, CDR1 is KGHSH and CDR2 is LQKENI. The CDR3 is 17 residues long. Here the CDR3 DNA reads TGTGCCAGCTCACCAGGAGGGGGCACAGGGAGTTCCTACGAGCAGTACTTC. Its protein is CASSPGGGTGSSYEQYF. Filled out from reference TRBV18 and TRBJ2-7, the complete variable domain reads NAGVMQNPRHLVRRRGQEARLRCSPMKGHSHVYWYRQLPEEGLKFMVYLQKENIIDESGMPKERFSAEFPKEGPSILRIQQVVRGDSAAYFCASSPGGGTGSSYEQYFGPGTRLTVT.

The chain combines TRBV6-6 with TRBJ1-2; 8 bases align to TRBD1. Germline V gene sequence: CDR1 MNHNY, CDR2 SVGAGI (reference sequence). J lost 7 bases, V lost 7 bases, and 5 bases had no gene match. This CDR3 contains 12 residues. The CDR3 reads CASKDRVGGYTF. The CDR3 bases are TGTGCCAGCAAGGACAGGGTCGGTGGCTACACCTTC.